This T cell receptor beta chain was identified during a study of cytomegalovirus exposure and HLA in healthy donors (dated by TCRdb to 2015 to 2018). Concerning the study at large: According to a later analysis, the approximately 130 validation repertoires were produced on the same platform as the 700 or so repertoires of the first cohort. A separate validation cohort of about 110 different subjects was used in addition to the roughly 670-subject first cohort. To predict cytomegalovirus infection status, the study combined high-throughput TCR immunosequencing, statistical association of individual TCRs with disease status, and machine learning. The study aimed to test whether signatures of past pathogen exposure could be identified by cataloging public T cell receptors.

In regard to this clone: Its antigen target is currently unknown. Base qualities are not at hand, and no much larger clone is one base apart.

The research as a whole found: In both the original and validation cohorts, the classifier was reported to diagnose cytomegalovirus status with high specificity and sensitivity. In vitro tests confirmed that three of the cytomegalovirus-associated TCR beta chains recognize cytomegalovirus antigens. In a later analysis, TCRs clustered in the first cohort were found to also tend to co-occur in the 130 or so validation repertoires, with 94% of cluster scores above 0. A later analysis had no HLA typing for the validation cohort, so co-occurrence there was scored across all 130 or so repertoires. While some public TCRs were present in many individuals, most TCR sequences turned up only very rarely across donors. The study gave a list of about 150 TCR beta chains associated with cytomegalovirus. It was suggested by the authors that the approach could potentially be generalized to other disease states and immunological phenotypes.

Separate from the roughly 700-subject first cohort, the validation cohort of around 130 subjects was the group to which the donors belonged. The CDR3, from cysteine to phenylalanine, totals 18 residues. Only the CDR3 DNA stays, 54 bases, in frame from base 1. The germline V gene (reference sequence) specifies SEHNR as CDR1 and FQNEAQ as CDR2. V has 5 bases trimmed and J has 0 bases trimmed; junction bases matching no gene number 10. Library construction relied on the immunoSEQ multiplex PCR assay. The authors processed their data as follows. A statistical classification framework was built for diagnosing cytomegalovirus status from the catalog of TCR beta chain sequences. Sourced from immuneACCESS, this table was stored by TCRdb with only in-frame sequences that have V and J called. A share of the clones is absent; for the studies checked, an unresolved V gene accounts for under half, and the remainder has no known explanation. Clone size and the V and J calls come from that table; the DNA yielded D and trimming. This sample comprises 150,000 or so clones, nearly 90% of them detected only once. The top ten hold about 10% of the sample.

The sample was PBMCs. Recombination joined TRBV7-9 with TRBJ1-4; 9 middle bases align to TRBD1. The TCR sequence derives from a woman aged 18 to 35 in good health and CMV-seropositive. The DNA reads as follows: TGTGCCAGCAGCCCAGGACAGGGGACCCTCGCAACTAATGAAAAACTGTTTTTT. Translated, it reads CASSPGQGTLATNEKLFF.